A single sample is the source of the 23 T cell receptor beta chains below, sequenced in a study of T cell changes during pregnancy in multiple sclerosis. Assay: immunoSEQ multiplex PCR; the TCRdb copy retains only in-frame clones and omits some. The sample records around 13,000 clones, roughly 88% being singletons. The material was CD8+ T cells from peripheral blood mononuclear cells, obtained after pregnancy. These receptors originate from a female donor in good health, enrolled as a control in a pregnancy study.

The gene calls are TRBV7-8 and TRBJ2-1; TRBD2 matches 13 bases. This CDR3 has 17 amino acids. Germline V gives CDR1 SGHVS, CDR2 FQNEAQ. V gave up 5 bases and J gave up 7 bases; unmatched junction bases: 11. CDR3 region: CASSELAGGQSGNEQFF. In DNA form, the CDR3 reads TGTGCCAGCAGCGAACTAGCGGGGGGGCAATCAGGGAATGAGCAGTTCTTC.

V is TRBV7-6 and J is TRBJ2-7; no definite D call. This CDR3 region has 13 residues. V shed 5 bases and J shed 0 bases, with 8 bases lying between them. In germline, CDR1 is SGHVS, CDR2 FNYEAQ. In DNA, the CDR3 is TGTGCCAGCAGCCCCGGTCCCTCCTACGAGCAGTACTTC. Encoded protein: CASSPGPSYEQYF.

The chain links TRBV7-9 to TRBJ2-4; TRBD1 matches at 7 bases. The ends lost 0 bases at V and 9 bases at J; junction bases unmatched: 5. The CDR3 loop spans 14 amino acids. Germline CDR1 reads SEHNR; CDR2 reads FQNEAQ (reference sequence). In DNA form, the CDR3 reads TGTGCCAGCAGCTTAGCGGTACCAGGGGGCATTCAGTACTTC. Translating gives CASSLAVPGGIQYF.

The rearrangement links TRBV7-8 to TRBJ1-3; no reliable D call. Per germline, CDR1 SGHVS and CDR2 FQNEAQ. Deletions cut 7 bases from V and 0 bases from J, with 13 bases between. The CDR3 covers 15 residues. The CDR3 reads CASIPGLSSGNTIYF. The CDR3, as DNA: TGTGCCAGCATCCCGGGATTGAGCTCTGGAAACACCATATATTTT.

The J gene is TRBJ2-7, the V gene TRBV6-1; 8 bases line up with TRBD1. Germline V CDR1 and CDR2: MNHNS, SASEGT. The length of the CDR3 is 15 residues. With 5 bases clipped from V and 2 bases from J, the junction kept 8 bases outside the gene matches. The CDR3 coding sequence is TGTGCCAGCAGTTTAGCGACAGGGGAGGCCTACGAGCAGTACTTC. It yields the protein CASSLATGEAYEQYF.

The chain joins TRBV19 to TRBJ2-3; 7 bases are shared with TRBD2. The germline V gene encodes CDR1 LNHDA and CDR2 SQIVND (reference sequence). The V and J ends lost 4 bases and 4 bases, in that order; junction bases with no gene match: 8. The CDR3 length is 15 residues. The CDR3 DNA is TGTGCCAGTAGTACGGGACTAAGCGGGTCAGATACGCAGTATTTT. This translates into CASSTGLSGSDTQYF.

The chain carries TRBV2 and TRBJ2-7; D is perhaps TRBD1 (6 bases). Trimming pared 11 bases from V and 4 bases from J, leaving 9 bases between. The CDR3 extends over 10 amino acids. The germline gives CDR1 SNHLY, CDR2 FYNNEI. The chain's CDR3 is CASTGYEQYF. In DNA, the CDR3 is TGTGCCTCCACAGGGTACGAGCAGTACTTC.

Only a few counts were recorded for this clone. The chain is built from TRBV19 and TRBJ2-7; 9 nucleotides agree with TRBD2. The CDR3 has 14 residues. The germline V gene has CDR1 LNHDA and CDR2 SQIVND (reference sequence). The trim removed 2 bases at V and 3 bases at J, leaving 2 bases unmatched. CDR3 sequence: CASSIRAGGYEQYF. The CDR3, as DNA: TGTGCCAGTAGTATACGAGCGGGAGGCTACGAGCAGTACTTC.

This clone is a singleton in its sample. The CDR3 here is CASSPPRQGLGTDTQYF. CDR3 bases: TGTGCCAGCTCACCACCCCGACAGGGTTTAGGGACAGATACGCAGTATTTT. V and J are TRBV18 and TRBJ2-3; TRBD1 agrees at 7 bases. The V gene's germline CDR1 is KGHSH and CDR2 LQKENI. After removal of 0 bases from V and 3 bases from J, the junction contained 9 bases not matched to a gene. There are 17 residues in the CDR3.

The chain carries TRBV5-6 and TRBJ2-7; TRBD1 aligns across 8 bases. Germline V lookup: CDR1 SGHDT, CDR2 YYEEEE. The CDR3 extends over 13 amino acids. Losses at the gene ends were 4 bases for V and 5 bases for J; bases not matched to a gene: 5. The DNA for the CDR3 is TGTGCCAGCAGCGATTCGGACAGGGACGAGCAGTACTTC. As protein: CASSDSDRDEQYF.

The chain has TRBV9 and TRBJ2-5; tentative D call: TRBD2 (6 bases). The CDR3 consists of 13 residues. From germline, CDR1 is SGDLS and CDR2 YYNGEE. Trimming left V 8 bases short and J 0 bases short, with 11 bases between. The CDR3 coding sequence is TGTGCCAGTGGACGGGAGTACCAAGAGACCCAGTACTTC. It specifies CASGREYQETQYF. Using reference TRBV9 and TRBJ2-5 for the parts outside the CDR3, the full variable domain is DSGVTQTPKHLITATGQRVTLRCSPRSGDLSVYWYQQSLDQGLQFLIQYYNGEERAKGNILERFSAQQFPDLHSELNLSSLELGDSALYFCASGREYQETQYFGPGTRLLVL.

The chain carries TRBV5-1 and TRBJ1-6; 9 nucleotides line up with TRBD1. Germline lookup yields CDR1 SGHRS and CDR2 YFSETQ. The V gene end was trimmed by 4 bases and the J gene end by 9 bases; junction bases not matched to a gene: 8. The CDR3 runs 15 residues. The CDR3 loop reads CASSATGGERSPLHF. The CDR3 DNA reads as TGCGCCAGCAGCGCAACAGGGGGCGAGCGTTCACCCCTCCACTTT.

This CDR3 is CASSLGQSSYNSPLHF. In DNA, the CDR3 is TGTGCCAGCAGTTTAGGGCAGAGCTCCTATAATTCACCCCTCCACTTT. The gene calls are TRBV28 and TRBJ1-6; D unclear. The V gene's germline CDR1 is MDHEN and CDR2 SYDVKM. V was cut by 2 bases and J by 0 bases, with 8 bases left in between. The CDR3 contains 16 residues.

The chain couples TRBV5-3 to TRBJ2-2; D gene unclear. TRBV5-3 is labeled an ORF, and its function is uncertain. CDR3 length equals 15 residues. V was clipped by 0 bases and J by 1 base, with 7 bases between them. The CDR3 here is CARSLAQKNTGELFF. The DNA for the CDR3 is TGTGCCAGAAGCTTGGCGCAGAAGAACACCGGGGAGCTGTTTTTT.

This chain uses TRBV4-2 with TRBJ2-1; D not resolved. The CDR3 is made up of 15 amino acids. Looked up from germline, CDR1 is LGHNA and CDR2 is YNFKEQ. V lost 0 bases and J lost 0, with 6 bases in between. CDR3 protein: CASSQEMSSYNEQFF. CDR3 bases: TGTGCCAGCAGCCAAGAGATGAGCTCCTACAATGAGCAGTTCTTC.

V gene TRBV6-1 combines with J gene TRBJ1-4; a possible D gene is TRBD1 (6 bases). Deletions cut 7 bases from V and 7 bases from J, with 16 bases between. CDR1 and CDR2 from the germline V gene are MNHNS and SASEGT. The CDR3 is 14 residues long. DNA for the CDR3: TGTGCCAGCATCTCACAGGGCCGTAGTGAAAAACTGTTTTTT. The encoded protein is CASISQGRSEKLFF.

This chain uses TRBV19 with TRBJ1-5; TRBD1 matches at 7 bases. The CDR3 consists of 15 residues. After removal of 3 bases from V and 0 bases from J, the junction contained 2 bases not matched to a gene. CDR1 LNHDA and CDR2 SQIVND come from the germline V gene (reference sequence). The DNA of the CDR3 is TGTGCCAGTAGTATGGGACAGATTAGCAATCAGCCCCAGCATTTT. The encoded protein is CASSMGQISNQPQHF. Variable domain in full (rest from reference TRBV19 and TRBJ1-5): DGGITQSPKYLFRKEGQNVTLSCEQNLNHDAMYWYRQDPGQGLRLIYYSQIVNDFQKGDIAEGYSVSREKKESFPLTVTSAQKNPTAFYLCASSMGQISNQPQHFGDGTRLSIL.

V and J are TRBV15 and TRBJ2-5; 11 positions agree with TRBD2. V was clipped by 0 bases and J by 5 bases; unmatched bases: 2. Germline V CDR1 and CDR2: LNHNV, YYDKDF (reference sequence). The CDR3 runs to 15 residues. CDR3 amino acids: CATSRDTSGSETQYF. CDR3 coding DNA: TGTGCCACCAGCAGAGATACTAGCGGGAGCGAGACCCAGTACTTC.

V and J are TRBV7-9 and TRBJ2-2; D ambiguous. Trimming stripped 1 base from V and 4 bases from J, with 7 bases between. In germline, CDR1 is SEHNR, CDR2 FQNEAQ (reference sequence). This CDR3 has 14 amino acids. CDR3 sequence reads: CASSLVSGTGELFF. Here the CDR3 DNA reads TGTGCCAGCAGCTTAGTTTCCGGCACCGGGGAGCTGTTTTTT. The variable domain in full, with the rest retrieved from reference TRBV7-9 and TRBJ2-2, is DTGVSQNPRHKITKRGQNVTFRCDPISEHNRLYWYRQTLGQGPEFLTYFQNEAQLEKSRLLSDRFSAERPKGSFSTLEIQRTEQGDSAMYLCASSLVSGTGELFFGEGSRLTVL.

This chain links TRBV6-1 with TRBJ2-7; possible D gene TRBD1, 6 bases. Germline V gene sequence: CDR1 MNHNS, CDR2 SASEGT. CDR3 length equals 14 residues. The V and J ends lost 3 bases and 6 bases respectively, with 15 bases between them. CDR3 sequence (DNA): TGTGCCAGCAGTGAGAGGACAGAGGGGTCCGAGCAGTACTTC. Translated: CASSERTEGSEQYF.

The chain uses TRBV28 and TRBJ2-7; D is possibly TRBD2 (6 bases). The germline CDR1 and CDR2 sequences are MDHEN and SYDVKM. The CDR3 is made up of 14 amino acids. Trimming took 6 bases from V and 0 from J, leaving 12 bases between them. CDR3: CASRPLASSYEQYF. The CDR3 bases are TGTGCCAGCAGGCCTCTAGCGAGCTCCTACGAGCAGTACTTC.

The sample holds one count of this clone. J is TRBJ2-7 and V is TRBV5-6; the match to TRBD1 covers 7 bases. The J segment lost 4 bases and the V segment lost 4 bases, leaving 8 bases of the junction unmatched. The germline V gene encodes CDR1 SGHDT and CDR2 YYEEEE. The CDR3 runs 14 residues. The CDR3: CASSQQGTDYEQYF. For the CDR3, the DNA is TGTGCCAGCAGCCAACAAGGGACAGATTACGAGCAGTACTTC.

The rearrangement joins TRBV7-2 to TRBJ2-1; TRBD2 agrees at 14 bases. V shed 5 bases, J shed 7 bases, and the junction held 16 bases outside the gene matches. Per the germline V gene, CDR1 is SGHTA and CDR2 is FQGNSA. The CDR3 loop spans 19 amino acids. This CDR3 is CASSHRGLAGVIRWNEQFF. Here the CDR3 DNA reads TGTGCCAGCAGCCACCGGGGACTAGCGGGAGTTATCAGGTGGAATGAGCAGTTCTTC.